This entry is about one TCR beta chain. The antigen remains unidentified. Profiling relied on immunoSEQ multiplex PCR, and the TCRdb table lists in-frame clones only, not all of them. This sample carries some 150,000 clones, approximately 90% of them seen once, and the ten largest clones take 0.6% to 0.8%. These data originate in a study of cytomegalovirus exposure and HLA in healthy donors. Regarding the study as a whole: Using the classifier, cytomegalovirus status was reportedly diagnosed with high specificity and sensitivity. The finding came from a later analysis; first-cohort TCR clusters tended to co-occur in the approximately 120 validation repertoires. Confirmation in vitro established that three CMV-associated chains were specific for CMV antigens.

The donors were part of the roughly 120-subject validation cohort, which stood apart from the roughly 670-subject first cohort. The source is a man between 18 and 29 years old in good health and CMV-seronegative. Source material: PBMCs.

The CDR3 loop reads CASSSGAQETQYF. In DNA, the CDR3 is TGCGCCAGCAGCTCAGGGGCCCAAGAGACCCAGTACTTC. The chain joins TRBV5-1 to TRBJ2-5; D perhaps matches TRBD1 (6 bases). From germline, CDR1 is SGHRS and CDR2 YFSETQ. V dropped 3 bases and J dropped 1 base, with 7 bases sitting between them. CDR3 length: 13 amino acids.